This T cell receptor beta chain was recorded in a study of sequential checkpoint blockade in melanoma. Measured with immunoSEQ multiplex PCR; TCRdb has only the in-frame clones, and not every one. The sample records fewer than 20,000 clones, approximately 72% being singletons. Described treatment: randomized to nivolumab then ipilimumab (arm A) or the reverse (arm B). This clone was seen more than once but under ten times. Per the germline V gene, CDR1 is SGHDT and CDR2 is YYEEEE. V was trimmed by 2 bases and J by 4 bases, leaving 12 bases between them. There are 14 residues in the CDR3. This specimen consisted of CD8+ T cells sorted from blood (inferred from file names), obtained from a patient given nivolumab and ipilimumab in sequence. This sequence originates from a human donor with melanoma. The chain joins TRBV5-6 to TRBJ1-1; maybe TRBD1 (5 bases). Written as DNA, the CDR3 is TGTGCCAGCAGCTTAGTCCAGGGCGGCACTGAAGCTTTCTTT. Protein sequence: CASSLVQGGTEAFF. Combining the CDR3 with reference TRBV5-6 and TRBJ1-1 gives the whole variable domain DAGVTQSPTHLIKTRGQQVTLRCSPKSGHDTVSWYQQALGQGPQFIFQYYEEEERQRGNFPDRFSGHQFPNYSSELNVNALLLGDSALYLCASSLVQGGTEAFFGQGTRLTVV.